This is a list of T cell receptor beta chains from one sample in a study of blood T cell repertoires in COVID-19. Repertoires were generated with immunoSEQ multiplex PCR, while TCRdb's copy carries only in-frame clones and drops some. This sample yields about 330,000 clones, of which 92% are seen a single time; roughly 18% belongs to the top ten. The material sequenced was PBMCs or T cells enriched from blood (not recorded which). These receptor sequences come from a woman in her thirties who had recovered from COVID-19. The CDR3 runs from the conserved cysteine through the conserved F or W. Fields, in order: clone size, J gene, CDR3 length, V gene, D gene, CDR3 DNA, CDR3 protein. D genes are given only for firm matches. The size of a clone is reported for some rows only, either as once, few or many, or as a class for expanded clones.

clone_size: few; j_call: TRBJ2-7; cdr3_length: 16; v_call: TRBV27; d_call: TRBD2; cdr3_nt: TGTGCCAGCAGAAGACTAGCGGGGTCTTATCGCTACGAGCAGTACTTC; cdr3_aa: CASRRLAGSYRYEQYF
clone_size: .; j_call: TRBJ2-3; cdr3_length: 14; v_call: TRBV27; d_call: .; cdr3_nt: TGTGCCAGCAGTTTAGCGGCTAGCACAGATACGCAGTATTTT; cdr3_aa: CASSLAASTDTQYF
clone_size: once; j_call: TRBJ1-1; cdr3_length: 14; v_call: TRBV28; d_call: .; cdr3_nt: TGTGCCAGCCTGACGACCGGAGGACGGACTGAAGCTTTCTTT; cdr3_aa: CASLTTGGRTEAFF
clone_size: .; j_call: TRBJ1-2; cdr3_length: 15; v_call: TRBV7-3; d_call: TRBD1; cdr3_nt: TGTGCCAGCAGCCTATCGGGACAGGGCAACTATGGCTACACCTTC; cdr3_aa: CASSLSGQGNYGYTF
clone_size: once; j_call: TRBJ2-7; cdr3_length: 13; v_call: TRBV7-9; d_call: .; cdr3_nt: TGTGCCAGCAGCCCCGACCGGGATGGCGAGCAGTACTTC; cdr3_aa: CASSPDRDGEQYF
clone_size: .; j_call: TRBJ2-5; cdr3_length: 15; v_call: TRBV19; d_call: TRBD2; cdr3_nt: TGTGCCAGCGGAACGAGCGGGAGTCCCCAAGAGACCCAGTACTTC; cdr3_aa: CASGTSGSPQETQYF
clone_size: .; j_call: TRBJ2-2; cdr3_length: 13; v_call: TRBV29-1; d_call: TRBD1; cdr3_nt: TGCAGCGGACAGGGGGCGGCGACCGGGGAGCTGTTTTTT; cdr3_aa: CSGQGAATGELFF
clone_size: .; j_call: TRBJ1-1; cdr3_length: 13; v_call: TRBV7-9; d_call: TRBD1; cdr3_nt: TGTGCCAGCAGCGCAACAGGGGGCACTGAAGCTTTCTTT; cdr3_aa: CASSATGGTEAFF
clone_size: .; j_call: TRBJ1-1; cdr3_length: 15; v_call: TRBV18; d_call: .; cdr3_nt: TGTGCCAGCTCACCTAGCTCCAGGGCAAACACTGAAGCTTTCTTT; cdr3_aa: CASSPSSRANTEAFF
clone_size: .; j_call: TRBJ1-3; cdr3_length: 14; v_call: TRBV30; d_call: .; cdr3_nt: TGTGCCTGGAGTGTAACTGGGCCTGGAAACACCATATATTTT; cdr3_aa: CAWSVTGPGNTIYF
clone_size: .; j_call: TRBJ2-1; cdr3_length: 12; v_call: TRBV27; d_call: .; cdr3_nt: TGTGCCAGCAGCTTTCTGGCGGGTGAGCAGTTCTTC; cdr3_aa: CASSFLAGEQFF
clone_size: .; j_call: TRBJ1-2; cdr3_length: 13; v_call: TRBV7-9; d_call: .; cdr3_nt: TGTGCCAGCAGCTCCAGTAACCTCTATGGCTACACCTTC; cdr3_aa: CASSSSNLYGYTF
clone_size: .; j_call: TRBJ1-6; cdr3_length: 14; v_call: TRBV19; d_call: .; cdr3_nt: TGTGCCAGTAGTATGGACAACGGCCAGTCACCCCTCCACTTT; cdr3_aa: CASSMDNGQSPLHF
clone_size: .; j_call: TRBJ2-7; cdr3_length: 15; v_call: TRBV6-5; d_call: TRBD2; cdr3_nt: TGTGCCAGCAGTTACTCGACGGGGGGCTCCTACGAGCAGTACTTC; cdr3_aa: CASSYSTGGSYEQYF
clone_size: .; j_call: TRBJ1-1; cdr3_length: 15; v_call: TRBV19; d_call: .; cdr3_nt: TGTGCCAGTAGTTTCTCAGGGATGGGGTCTACTGAAGCTTTCTTT; cdr3_aa: CASSFSGMGSTEAFF
clone_size: .; j_call: TRBJ1-5; cdr3_length: 14; v_call: TRBV28; d_call: TRBD1; cdr3_nt: TGTGCCAGCGCTAGGGGGACAGGGGGTCAGCCCCAGCATTTT; cdr3_aa: CASARGTGGQPQHF
clone_size: .; j_call: TRBJ1-4; cdr3_length: 14; v_call: TRBV29-1; d_call: TRBD1; cdr3_nt: TGCAGCGCCGCTGGGACAGGGTCTAATGAAAAACTGTTTTTT; cdr3_aa: CSAAGTGSNEKLFF
clone_size: .; j_call: TRBJ2-7; cdr3_length: 12; v_call: TRBV12-3/TRBV12-4; d_call: .; cdr3_nt: TGTGCCAGCACCCAGGGTCTCGACGAGCAGTACTTC; cdr3_aa: CASTQGLDEQYF
clone_size: .; j_call: TRBJ1-5; cdr3_length: 13; v_call: TRBV5-1; d_call: .; cdr3_nt: TGCGCCAGCAGCTTGACCGGCGGTCAGCCCCAGCATTTT; cdr3_aa: CASSLTGGQPQHF
clone_size: few; j_call: TRBJ2-7; cdr3_length: 12; v_call: TRBV28; d_call: TRBD2; cdr3_nt: TGTGCCAGCATCGGGAGGAACTACGAGCAGTACTTC; cdr3_aa: CASIGRNYEQYF
clone_size: .; j_call: TRBJ2-5; cdr3_length: 14; v_call: TRBV18; d_call: .; cdr3_nt: TGTGCCAGCTCACCACCGGGGCTGAAGGAGACCCAGTACTTC; cdr3_aa: CASSPPGLKETQYF
clone_size: .; j_call: TRBJ1-2; cdr3_length: 13; v_call: TRBV6-5; d_call: .; cdr3_nt: TGTGCCAGCAGTTACCGGGGGGGGACCGGCTACACCTTC; cdr3_aa: CASSYRGGTGYTF
clone_size: .; j_call: TRBJ2-7; cdr3_length: 14; v_call: TRBV7-2; d_call: TRBD1; cdr3_nt: TGTGCCAGCAGCCGCGACGAGACAGGGTACGAGCAGTACTTC; cdr3_aa: CASSRDETGYEQYF
clone_size: .; j_call: TRBJ1-2; cdr3_length: 13; v_call: TRBV7-9; d_call: TRBD1; cdr3_nt: TGTGCCAGCAGCTCGGGACAGATCTATGGCTACACCTTC; cdr3_aa: CASSSGQIYGYTF
clone_size: .; j_call: TRBJ2-2; cdr3_length: 17; v_call: TRBV9; d_call: TRBD2; cdr3_nt: TGTGCCAGCAGCGTAGGGGCGGGAGCGGCGAACACCGGGGAGCTGTTTTTT; cdr3_aa: CASSVGAGAANTGELFF
clone_size: .; j_call: TRBJ2-3; cdr3_length: 18; v_call: TRBV5-6; d_call: TRBD2; cdr3_nt: TGTGCCAGCAGCCCCAGGACTAGCGGGGGGGCTAGCTGGGATACGCAGTATTTT; cdr3_aa: CASSPRTSGGASWDTQYF
clone_size: .; j_call: TRBJ2-7; cdr3_length: 16; v_call: TRBV3-1/TRBV3-2; d_call: .; cdr3_nt: TGTGCCAGCAGCCAAGTTGGTAGGGGATACGGGTACGAGCAGTACTTC; cdr3_aa: CASSQVGRGYGYEQYF
clone_size: .; j_call: TRBJ2-7; cdr3_length: 12; v_call: TRBV5-1; d_call: .; cdr3_nt: TGCGCCAGCAGCTTCTCAGGATACGAGCAGTACTTC; cdr3_aa: CASSFSGYEQYF
clone_size: .; j_call: TRBJ1-1; cdr3_length: 14; v_call: TRBV19; d_call: TRBD1; cdr3_nt: TGTGCCAGTAGTACAGGGGGCGCAGGCACTGAAGCTTTCTTT; cdr3_aa: CASSTGGAGTEAFF
clone_size: .; j_call: TRBJ2-5; cdr3_length: 13; v_call: TRBV7-9; d_call: .; cdr3_nt: TGTGCCAGCAGCTTAGAATTCGGGTTTACCCAGTACTTC; cdr3_aa: CASSLEFGFTQYF
clone_size: .; j_call: TRBJ1-5; cdr3_length: 13; v_call: TRBV19; d_call: .; cdr3_nt: TGTGCCAGTAGTATAACAAGGGGACAGCCCCAGCATTTT; cdr3_aa: CASSITRGQPQHF
clone_size: .; j_call: TRBJ2-5; cdr3_length: 16; v_call: TRBV7-6; d_call: .; cdr3_nt: TGTGCCAGCAGCTTAGGTGGCAGGGCTTTCCAAGAGACCCAGTACTTC; cdr3_aa: CASSLGGRAFQETQYF
clone_size: .; j_call: TRBJ2-2; cdr3_length: 15; v_call: TRBV29-1; d_call: TRBD1; cdr3_nt: TGCAGCGTGGCAACAGGGGGCCGCGGCACCGGGGAGCTGTTTTTT; cdr3_aa: CSVATGGRGTGELFF
clone_size: .; j_call: TRBJ1-2; cdr3_length: 13; v_call: TRBV6-5; d_call: .; cdr3_nt: TGTGCCAGCTCCGAGGCAGATAACTATGGCTACACCTTC; cdr3_aa: CASSEADNYGYTF
clone_size: once; j_call: TRBJ2-2; cdr3_length: 15; v_call: TRBV19; d_call: TRBD1; cdr3_nt: TGTGCCAGTAGTCAGGGGGCTAGGAACACCGGGGAGCTGTTTTTT; cdr3_aa: CASSQGARNTGELFF
clone_size: .; j_call: TRBJ2-7; cdr3_length: 15; v_call: TRBV6-2/TRBV6-3; d_call: TRBD2; cdr3_nt: TGTGCCAGCAGTTACAGTCTAGCGGGGGGCTACGAGCAGTACTTC; cdr3_aa: CASSYSLAGGYEQYF
clone_size: few; j_call: TRBJ1-1; cdr3_length: 13; v_call: TRBV11-2; d_call: .; cdr3_nt: TGTGCCAGCAGCGCGGCAGGGAACATTGAAGCTTTCTTT; cdr3_aa: CASSAAGNIEAFF
clone_size: .; j_call: TRBJ2-7; cdr3_length: 16; v_call: TRBV7-9; d_call: TRBD2; cdr3_nt: TGTGCCAGCAGCCGCGGACTAGCGGGAGTGGCCTACGAGCAGTACTTC; cdr3_aa: CASSRGLAGVAYEQYF
clone_size: .; j_call: TRBJ2-7; cdr3_length: 17; v_call: TRBV7-9; d_call: TRBD2; cdr3_nt: TGTGCCAGCACCAGTACCCAGACCGGGACTAGGGTCTACGAGCAGTACTTC; cdr3_aa: CASTSTQTGTRVYEQYF
clone_size: .; j_call: TRBJ2-1; cdr3_length: 16; v_call: TRBV5-1; d_call: TRBD1; cdr3_nt: TGCGCCAGCAGCTTGGCCGCGCAGGGGGCAAGGAATGAGCAGTTCTTC; cdr3_aa: CASSLAAQGARNEQFF
clone_size: few; j_call: TRBJ2-7; cdr3_length: 15; v_call: TRBV6-2/TRBV6-3; d_call: .; cdr3_nt: TGTGCCAGCAGTTCTTACGGGGGGCATATCTACGAGCAGTACTTC; cdr3_aa: CASSSYGGHIYEQYF
clone_size: .; j_call: TRBJ1-6; cdr3_length: 13; v_call: TRBV16; d_call: .; cdr3_nt: TGTGCCAGCAGCCAATTGCGGGAGTCACCCCTCCACTTT; cdr3_aa: CASSQLRESPLHF
clone_size: once; j_call: TRBJ2-1; cdr3_length: 14; v_call: TRBV5-1; d_call: TRBD2; cdr3_nt: TGCGCCAGCAGCGTGACTAGCGGGAGTGTTGAGCAGTTCTTC; cdr3_aa: CASSVTSGSVEQFF
clone_size: .; j_call: TRBJ1-5; cdr3_length: 16; v_call: TRBV5-4; d_call: .; cdr3_nt: TGTGCCAGCAGCTACACCGGGAGAGGGCTAAATCAGCCCCAGCATTTT; cdr3_aa: CASSYTGRGLNQPQHF
clone_size: .; j_call: TRBJ2-1; cdr3_length: 15; v_call: TRBV10-3; d_call: .; cdr3_nt: TGTGCCATCAGGGCTGCGGGCAGCTCCTACAATGAGCAGTTCTTC; cdr3_aa: CAIRAAGSSYNEQFF
clone_size: .; j_call: TRBJ2-1; cdr3_length: 14; v_call: TRBV24-1; d_call: TRBD1; cdr3_nt: TGTGCCACCAGTGATTCCGGGACAGGGGGTGAGCAGTTCTTC; cdr3_aa: CATSDSGTGGEQFF
clone_size: .; j_call: TRBJ1-1; cdr3_length: 15; v_call: TRBV7-8; d_call: TRBD1; cdr3_nt: TGTGCCAGCAGCGAACGGACAGGGTTGAACACTGAAGCTTTCTTT; cdr3_aa: CASSERTGLNTEAFF
clone_size: .; j_call: TRBJ2-7; cdr3_length: 16; v_call: TRBV30; d_call: TRBD2; cdr3_nt: TGTGCCTGGAGTGCTCCAGCAGCGGGGTACGCCTACGAGCAGTACTTC; cdr3_aa: CAWSAPAAGYAYEQYF
clone_size: .; j_call: TRBJ1-1; cdr3_length: 14; v_call: TRBV15; d_call: .; cdr3_nt: TGTGCCACCAGCCCGTCACAGGTGCGCACTGAAGCTTTCTTT; cdr3_aa: CATSPSQVRTEAFF
clone_size: .; j_call: TRBJ2-7; cdr3_length: 15; v_call: TRBV7-2; d_call: TRBD2; cdr3_nt: TGTGCCAGCAGCCCGGGGGGGGAGGGCTCCTACGAGCAGTACTTC; cdr3_aa: CASSPGGEGSYEQYF
clone_size: once; j_call: TRBJ2-3; cdr3_length: 15; v_call: TRBV18; d_call: TRBD1; cdr3_nt: TGTGCCAGCTCACCGGTACAGGGGGCAGGAGATACGCAGTATTTT; cdr3_aa: CASSPVQGAGDTQYF
clone_size: .; j_call: TRBJ1-1; cdr3_length: 13; v_call: TRBV10-3; d_call: .; cdr3_nt: TGTGCCACCACTGACCCCGGGAACACTGAAGCTTTCTTT; cdr3_aa: CATTDPGNTEAFF
clone_size: .; j_call: TRBJ2-1; cdr3_length: 12; v_call: TRBV28; d_call: TRBD2; cdr3_nt: TGTGCCAGCAGGGCCCCGGGGGGGGCGCCCTTCTTC; cdr3_aa: CASRAPGGAPFF
clone_size: .; j_call: TRBJ1-5; cdr3_length: 16; v_call: TRBV4-1; d_call: TRBD1; cdr3_nt: TGCGCCAGCAGCCAAGCCGGGACAGGGAGGACTCAGCCCCAGCATTTT; cdr3_aa: CASSQAGTGRTQPQHF